The 21 T cell receptor beta chains given below trace back to one sample, sequenced in a study of blood T cell repertoires in COVID-19. TCRdb's copy holds only in-frame clones and misses some; the assay was immunoSEQ multiplex PCR. The data show 200,000 to 250,000 clones, with around 80% seen just once and under 10% held by the top ten. Specimen: peripheral blood. These receptors originate from a woman older than 75 with COVID-19, enrolled during active disease.

This chain links TRBV4-1 with TRBJ1-2; 8 nucleotides match TRBD1. V trimming: 1 base; J trimming: 8 bases; junction bases outside the gene matches: 15. Germline V gene data show CDR1 as MGHRA and CDR2 as YSYEKL. The CDR3 has 17 residues. As DNA, the CDR3 is TGCGCCAGCAGCCAAGGCCTTTTCCCCCGGACAGGGATCGGCTACACCTTC. Translating it yields CASSQGLFPRTGIGYTF.

The chain uses TRBV5-1 and TRBJ1-6; D is possibly TRBD1 (5 bases). Trimming took 2 bases from V and 8 from J, leaving 14 bases between them. Germline lookup yields CDR1 SGHRS and CDR2 YFSETQ. The CDR3 is 15 residues long. CDR3 coding DNA: TGCGCCAGCAGCTTTGGGGCTGGCTGGGATTCACCCCTCCACTTT. Translation gives CASSFGAGWDSPLHF.

This clone was seen a single time. The chain links TRBV24-1 to TRBJ1-6; D remains unclear. Trimming left V 6 bases short and J 3 bases short, with 11 bases between. Germline CDR1 KGHDR, CDR2 SFDVKD. The CDR3 contains 15 residues. The CDR3 nucleotides read TGTGCCACCAGTAGGCAGGTCGACTATAATTCACCCCTCCACTTT. Its translation: CATSRQVDYNSPLHF.

The rearrangement uses TRBV12-3 or TRBV12-4 and TRBJ2-7; TRBD1 is a possible D gene (5 bases). With 0 bases removed from V and 3 bases from J, the gap between germline ends came to 6 bases. The CDR3 is 13 residues long. The CDR3 nucleotides read TGTGCCAGCAGTTTAGCCAGGGACTACGAGCAGTACTTC. This gives the protein CASSLARDYEQYF.

The rearrangement joins TRBV10-3 to TRBJ2-7; 7 positions agree with TRBD2. CDR3 length equals 15 residues. Trimming removed 4 bases from V and 1 base from J; junction bases left unmatched: 7. The V gene's germline CDR1 is ENHRY and CDR2 SYGVKD. The CDR3 is CAISAAGRGSYEQYF. The CDR3 DNA is TGTGCCATCAGTGCCGCGGGGCGGGGGTCCTACGAGCAGTACTTC.

The chain joins TRBV10-3 to TRBJ1-1, with D possibly being TRBD1 (5 bases). Trimming left V 7 bases short and J 2 bases short, with 14 bases between. Germline V gives CDR1 ENHRY, CDR2 SYGVKD. The length of the CDR3 is 14 residues. The CDR3 DNA sequence: TGTGCCATCACCGAAAGTGGGGCAAACACTGAAGCTTTCTTT. Residues: CAITESGANTEAFF.

The V gene is TRBV6-1, the J gene TRBJ1-2; 8 positions agree with TRBD1. Germline CDR1 is MNHNS and CDR2 is SASEGT. J was trimmed by 8 bases and V by 3 bases; bases with no gene match: 11. The length of the CDR3 is 15 residues. The CDR3 protein is CASSDRGQYYLGYTF. DNA of the CDR3: TGTGCCAGCAGTGACAGGGGGCAGTACTATTTGGGCTACACCTTC.

The chain has TRBV4-1 and TRBJ1-4; D ambiguous. The CDR3 runs to 18 residues. V was shortened by 4 bases and J by 0 bases, with 18 bases between the two germline ends. Germline V gives CDR1 MGHRA, CDR2 YSYEKL. CDR3 residues: CASSLTQAGFATNEKLFF. The CDR3 DNA reads TGCGCCAGCAGCCTAACTCAAGCCGGGTTTGCAACTAATGAAAAACTGTTTTTT.

The J gene is TRBJ1-1, the V gene TRBV28; maybe TRBD1 (6 bases). The germline V gene has CDR1 MDHEN and CDR2 SYDVKM. The CDR3 runs to 12 residues. The V end was cut by 3 bases, the J end by 11 bases, with 13 bases between. The CDR3 bases are TGTGCCAGCAGTTTGAACAGGGCGGACGCTTTCTTT. Its translation is CASSLNRADAFF.

The chain couples TRBV2 to TRBJ1-6; maybe TRBD1 (6 bases). This CDR3 region has 14 residues. CDR1 and CDR2 from the germline V gene are SNHLY and FYNNEI. V lost 7 bases and J 10 bases, leaving 17 bases between the germline ends. DNA for the CDR3: TGTGCCAGCACTACGTCGGTCAGGGGCTCACCCCTCCACTTT. It is translated as CASTTSVRGSPLHF.

The chain joins TRBV28 to TRBJ2-4; weak D call: TRBD1 (6 bases). V was cut by 6 bases and J by 4 bases, with 10 bases left in between. The CDR3 is 13 residues long. Germline CDR1 and CDR2: MDHEN and SYDVKM. The CDR3 DNA is TGTGCCAGCAGATCCGGGACAAAAAACATTCAGTACTTC. Protein product: CASRSGTKNIQYF.

The rearrangement uses TRBV19 and TRBJ1-2; D is possibly TRBD1 (6 bases). Trimming took 7 bases from V and 6 from J, leaving 21 bases between them. This CDR3 comprises 15 residues. The germline gives CDR1 LNHDA, CDR2 SQIVND (reference sequence). The CDR3: CASTLRGGMGNGYTF. CDR3 nucleotides: TGTGCCAGTACCTTACGAGGGGGAATGGGGAATGGCTACACCTTC.

This chain uses TRBV27 with TRBJ1-2, with D possibly TRBD1 on 6 matching bases. CDR1 and CDR2 (germline): MNHEY, SMNVEV (reference sequence). V lost 4 bases to trimming and J lost 7 bases, with 19 bases between them. The CDR3 length is 15 residues. CDR3 sequence: CASSYAGPGVGGYTF. CDR3 sequence (DNA): TGTGCCAGCAGTTACGCGGGCCCAGGGGTGGGTGGCTACACCTTC.

The chain couples TRBV6-1 to TRBJ1-3; D ambiguous. The V end lost 3 bases, the J end lost 0 bases, and 6 bases lay between the germline ends. In germline, CDR1 is MNHNS, CDR2 SASEGT. The CDR3 extends over 14 amino acids. CDR3 coding DNA: TGTGCCAGCAGTGACACAGCCTCTGGAAACACCATATATTTT. Its translation: CASSDTASGNTIYF.

V gene TRBV19 combines with J gene TRBJ1-3; D not resolved. The V and J ends lost 7 bases and 2 bases respectively, with 15 bases between them. The CDR3 runs to 15 residues. The germline CDR1 and CDR2 sequences are LNHDA and SQIVND (reference sequence). The CDR3 DNA is TGTGCCAGTAAGGTTGGGGAGGGAGCTGGAAACACCATATATTTT. Protein sequence: CASKVGEGAGNTIYF.

The chain has TRBV4-2 and TRBJ2-1; 16 bases are a match to TRBD2. V lost 4 bases to trimming and J lost 10 bases; unmatched junction nucleotides: 4. There are 15 residues in the CDR3. The germline gives CDR1 LGHNA, CDR2 YNFKEQ. CDR3 amino acids: CASSPGTSGRGEQFF. The CDR3 nucleotides read TGTGCCAGCAGCCCCGGGACTAGCGGGAGGGGGGAGCAGTTCTTC.

The V call is TRBV28, the J call TRBJ1-5; 9 bases map to TRBD1. Germline CDR1 MDHEN, CDR2 SYDVKM. This CDR3 comprises 16 residues. V shed 5 bases, J shed 0 bases, and the junction held 5 bases outside the gene matches. The CDR3 spells CASSVTGGYSNQPQHF. The CDR3 DNA follows: TGTGCCAGCAGTGTTACAGGGGGCTATAGCAATCAGCCCCAGCATTTT. The full variable domain, with the rest looked up from reference TRBV28 and TRBJ1-5, is DVKVTQSSRYLVKRTGEKVFLECVQDMDHENMFWYRQDPGLGLRLIYFSYDVKMKEKGDIPEGYSVSREKKERFSLILESASTNQTSMYLCASSVTGGYSNQPQHFGDGTRLSIL.

Here the CDR3 DNA reads TGTGCCAGCAGCCACACCGGGACAGATAACACTGAAGCTTTCTTT. Translation: CASSHTGTDNTEAFF. V usage is TRBV3-1 (or the pseudogene TRBV3-2) and J usage is TRBJ1-1; 7 positions agree with TRBD1. CDR1 and CDR2 from the germline V gene are LGHDT and YNNKEL (reference sequence). Trimming cost V 3 bases and J 2 bases; bases outside gene matches: 6. The CDR3 has 15 residues.

This sequence joins TRBV6-5 and TRBJ1-2; no definite D call. V lost 2 bases and J 2 bases, leaving 12 bases between the germline ends. Looked up from germline, CDR1 is MNHEY and CDR2 is SVGAGI. This CDR3 contains 15 residues. CDR3 sequence reads: CASSYGTTGNYGYTF. The CDR3 nucleotides read TGTGCCAGCAGTTACGGAACCACGGGAAACTATGGCTACACCTTC.

This chain links TRBV19 with TRBJ1-6; 7 bases are shared with TRBD1. V lost 8 bases, J lost 4 bases, and 5 bases stayed unmatched. The CDR3 has 14 residues. CDR1 is LNHDA and CDR2 is SQIVND in the germline V gene (reference sequence). The CDR3 loop is CASSRQGYNSPLHF. The CDR3 bases are TGTGCCAGTTCCCGACAGGGTTATAATTCACCCCTCCACTTT.

The rearrangement uses TRBV3-1 (or the pseudogene TRBV3-2) and TRBJ1-3, with 10 bases identical to TRBD1. The CDR3 loop spans 16 amino acids. Germline loops: CDR1 LGHDT, CDR2 YNNKEL (reference sequence). J gave up 4 bases and V 4 bases, and 7 bases lay outside the gene matches. The DNA of the CDR3 is TGTGCCAGCAGCCCGTCGACAGGGGGCTTCGGAAACACCATATATTTT. Its translation: CASSPSTGGFGNTIYF.